The source of this T cell receptor beta chain is a study of T cell changes during pregnancy in multiple sclerosis. After removal of 5 bases from V and 3 bases from J, the junction contained 13 bases not matched to a gene. The CDR3 consists of 17 residues. Method: immunoSEQ multiplex PCR; TCRdb's copy keeps in-frame clones and lacks some. The table includes 60,000 to 90,000 clones, approximately 89% detected once. This chain uses TRBV6-7 with TRBJ1-5; 7 positions agree with TRBD1. TRBV6-7 is classed as an ORF, of uncertain function. Sequencing was performed on peripheral blood, taken before pregnancy. The TCR sequence derives from a female donor with multiple sclerosis, enrolled in a pregnancy study. Here the CDR3 DNA reads TGTGCCAGCAGTCGTCACAGGGGCCCCTGGACCAATCAGCCCCAGCATTTT. This codes for CASSRHRGPWTNQPQHF.